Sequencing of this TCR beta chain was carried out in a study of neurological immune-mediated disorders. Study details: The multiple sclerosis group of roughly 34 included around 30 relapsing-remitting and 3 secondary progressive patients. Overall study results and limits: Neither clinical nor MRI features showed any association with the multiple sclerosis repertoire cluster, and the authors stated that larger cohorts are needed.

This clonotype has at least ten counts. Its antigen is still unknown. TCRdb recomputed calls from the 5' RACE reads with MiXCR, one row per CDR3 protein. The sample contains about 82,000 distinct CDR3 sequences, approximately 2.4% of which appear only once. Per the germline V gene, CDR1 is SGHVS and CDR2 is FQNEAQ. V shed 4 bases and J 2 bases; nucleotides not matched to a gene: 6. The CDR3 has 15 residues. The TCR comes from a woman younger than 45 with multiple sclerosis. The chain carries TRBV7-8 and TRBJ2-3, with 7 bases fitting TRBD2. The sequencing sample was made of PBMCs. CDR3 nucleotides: TGTGCCAGCAGCTCAAGACTAGCCCACACAGATACGCAGTATTTT. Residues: CASSSRLAHTDTQYF. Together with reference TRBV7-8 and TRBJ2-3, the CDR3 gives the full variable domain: GAGVSQSPRYKVAKRGQDVALRCDPISGHVSLFWYQQALGQGPEFLTYFQNEAQLDKSGLPSDRFFAERPEGSVSTLKIQRTQQEDSAVYLCASSSRLAHTDTQYFGPGTRLTVL.